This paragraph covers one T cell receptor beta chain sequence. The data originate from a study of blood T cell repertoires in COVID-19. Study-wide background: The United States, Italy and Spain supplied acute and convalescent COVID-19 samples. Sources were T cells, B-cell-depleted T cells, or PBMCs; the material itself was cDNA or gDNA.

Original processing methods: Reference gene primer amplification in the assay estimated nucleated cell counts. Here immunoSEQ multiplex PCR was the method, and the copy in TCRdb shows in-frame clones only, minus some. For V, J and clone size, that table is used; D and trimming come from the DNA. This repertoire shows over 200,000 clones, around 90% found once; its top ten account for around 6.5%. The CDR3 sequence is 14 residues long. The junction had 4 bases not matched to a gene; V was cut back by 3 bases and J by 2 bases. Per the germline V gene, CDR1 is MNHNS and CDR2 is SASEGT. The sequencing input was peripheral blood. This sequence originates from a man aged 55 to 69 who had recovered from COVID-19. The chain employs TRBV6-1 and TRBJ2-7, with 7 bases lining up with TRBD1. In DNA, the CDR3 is TGTGCCAGCAGTGACCTGACAGGGACCTACGAGCAGTACTTC. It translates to CASSDLTGTYEQYF.